The rows below give T cell receptor beta chains drawn from one sample of a study of blood T cell repertoires in COVID-19. Assay used: immunoSEQ multiplex PCR; TCRdb lists only in-frame clones, some missing. The table lists 200,000 to 300,000 clones, approximately 81% of them singletons. The material sequenced was peripheral blood. All receptors come from a man in his sixties with acute or convalescent COVID-19. Each CDR3 is given with its conserved first and last residue. Each record gives: clone size, V gene, J gene, D gene, CDR3 protein, CDR3 DNA. D genes are given only for firm matches. Size is omitted from some rows. Given values are once, few, many or a class for expanded clones.

abundance: once
v_gene: TRBV6-5
j_gene: TRBJ1-2
d_gene: TRBD1
CDR3aa: CASSYSTGRYGYTF
CDR3nt: TGTGCCAGCAGTTACTCGACAGGGCGCTATGGCTACACCTTC

abundance: .
v_gene: TRBV3-1/TRBV3-2
j_gene: TRBJ1-1
d_gene: TRBD1
CDR3aa: CASSRTGAALMNTEAFF
CDR3nt: TGTGCCAGCAGCCGTACAGGGGCGGCTCTAATGAACACTGAAGCTTTCTTT

abundance: .
v_gene: TRBV5-4
j_gene: TRBJ2-4
d_gene: TRBD1
CDR3aa: CASSLQSGQGARNIQYF
CDR3nt: TGTGCCAGCAGCTTGCAGTCCGGACAGGGGGCGAGAAACATTCAGTACTTC

abundance: .
v_gene: TRBV2
j_gene: TRBJ2-7
d_gene: TRBD2
CDR3aa: CASSKTSTNYEQYF
CDR3nt: TGTGCCAGCAGTAAGACTAGCACCAACTACGAGCAGTACTTC

abundance: .
v_gene: TRBV10-3
j_gene: TRBJ1-6
d_gene: TRBD1
CDR3aa: CATRTGGVRPNSPLHF
CDR3nt: TGTGCCACCCGGACAGGCGGCGTTCGGCCGAATTCACCCCTCCACTTT

abundance: .
v_gene: TRBV30
j_gene: TRBJ2-1
d_gene: TRBD2
CDR3aa: CAWSGSTGTSGSYEQFF
CDR3nt: TGTGCCTGGAGTGGATCGACCGGGACTAGCGGGAGCTATGAGCAGTTCTTC

abundance: .
v_gene: TRBV6-1
j_gene: TRBJ2-2
d_gene: .
CDR3aa: CASSAAVVEANTGELFF
CDR3nt: TGTGCCAGCAGTGCCGCCGTAGTAGAAGCGAACACCGGGGAGCTGTTTTTT

abundance: .
v_gene: TRBV12-2
j_gene: TRBJ2-2
d_gene: .
CDR3aa: CASRLAPPYQPPGELFF
CDR3nt: TGTGCAAGTCGCTTAGCGCCCCCCTACCAACCCCCCGGGGAGCTGTTTTTT

abundance: .
v_gene: TRBV12-3/TRBV12-4
j_gene: TRBJ2-1
d_gene: .
CDR3aa: CASRKVAPGLQFF
CDR3nt: TGTGCCAGCAGAAAGGTGGCTCCCGGACTGCAGTTCTTC

abundance: .
v_gene: TRBV30
j_gene: TRBJ1-1
d_gene: .
CDR3aa: CAWSVLQNTEAFF
CDR3nt: TGTGCCTGGAGTGTACTCCAGAACACTGAAGCTTTCTTT

abundance: once
v_gene: TRBV5-1
j_gene: TRBJ2-3
d_gene: .
CDR3aa: CASSSGHGNTDTQYF
CDR3nt: TGCGCCAGCAGCTCGGGACACGGGAACACAGATACGCAGTATTTT

abundance: few
v_gene: TRBV30
j_gene: TRBJ2-7
d_gene: TRBD1
CDR3aa: CAWRLGGTGVAEQYF
CDR3nt: TGTGCCTGGAGGCTAGGCGGGACAGGGGTAGCCGAGCAGTACTTC

abundance: .
v_gene: TRBV29-1
j_gene: TRBJ1-2
d_gene: TRBD1
CDR3aa: CSVVLGTGNYGYTF
CDR3nt: TGCAGCGTTGTACTCGGGACAGGAAACTATGGCTACACCTTC

abundance: .
v_gene: TRBV12-3/TRBV12-4
j_gene: TRBJ2-1
d_gene: .
CDR3aa: CASSLTGFNEQFF
CDR3nt: TGTGCCAGCAGTCTTACAGGGTTCAATGAGCAGTTCTTC

abundance: .
v_gene: TRBV7-7
j_gene: TRBJ2-5
d_gene: .
CDR3aa: CASSLGAQVRETQYF
CDR3nt: TGTGCTAGCAGCTTAGGCGCCCAGGTCAGAGAGACCCAGTACTTC

abundance: .
v_gene: TRBV7-3
j_gene: TRBJ2-1
d_gene: TRBD2
CDR3aa: CASSSGLDGNEQFF
CDR3nt: TGTGCCAGCAGCTCGGGACTAGACGGGAATGAGCAGTTCTTC

abundance: .
v_gene: TRBV20-1
j_gene: TRBJ2-5
d_gene: .
CDR3aa: CSAAQETQYF
CDR3nt: TGCAGTGCTGCGCAAGAGACCCAGTACTTC

abundance: once
v_gene: TRBV19
j_gene: TRBJ2-7
d_gene: TRBD2
CDR3aa: CASSAGGGGPYEQYF
CDR3nt: TGTGCCAGTAGTGCGGGGGGCGGGGGCCCCTACGAGCAGTACTTC

abundance: .
v_gene: TRBV4-1
j_gene: TRBJ2-1
d_gene: TRBD2
CDR3aa: CASTSGASGPFSSYNEQFF
CDR3nt: TGCGCCAGCACTAGTGGGGCTAGCGGTCCCTTCAGCTCCTACAATGAGCAGTTCTTC

abundance: once
v_gene: TRBV9
j_gene: TRBJ1-2
d_gene: TRBD1
CDR3aa: CASSVAGGDGYTF
CDR3nt: TGTGCCAGCAGCGTAGCAGGGGGCGATGGCTACACCTTC

abundance: .
v_gene: TRBV6-5
j_gene: TRBJ2-7
d_gene: TRBD2
CDR3aa: CASRSAGGSFYEQYF
CDR3nt: TGTGCCAGCAGGTCAGCGGGGGGTTCATTTTACGAGCAGTACTTC

abundance: .
v_gene: TRBV2
j_gene: TRBJ2-7
d_gene: TRBD1
CDR3aa: CASKQGENEQYF
CDR3nt: TGTGCCAGCAAACAGGGGGAAAACGAGCAGTACTTC

abundance: .
v_gene: TRBV5-1
j_gene: TRBJ2-5
d_gene: TRBD1
CDR3aa: CASRSAPGQGAGETQYF
CDR3nt: TGCGCCAGCAGGTCTGCGCCCGGACAGGGGGCCGGAGAGACCCAGTACTTC

abundance: .
v_gene: TRBV3-1/TRBV3-2
j_gene: TRBJ2-7
d_gene: .
CDR3aa: CASSQYGGEYEQYF
CDR3nt: TGTGCCAGCAGCCAGTATGGAGGGGAGTACGAGCAGTACTTC

abundance: .
v_gene: TRBV4-1
j_gene: TRBJ1-5
d_gene: .
CDR3aa: CASSQEKWGRASDSNQPQHF
CDR3nt: TGCGCCAGCAGCCAAGAGAAGTGGGGCCGGGCGTCCGATAGCAATCAGCCCCAGCATTTT

abundance: .
v_gene: TRBV3-1/TRBV3-2
j_gene: TRBJ1-2
d_gene: TRBD1
CDR3aa: CASSQVVGQGNGYTF
CDR3nt: TGTGCCAGCAGCCAAGTGGTGGGACAGGGGAACGGCTACACCTTC

abundance: .
v_gene: TRBV25-1
j_gene: TRBJ1-5
d_gene: TRBD1
CDR3aa: CASSAGTGGNQPQHF
CDR3nt: TGTGCCAGCAGTGCTGGGACAGGGGGCAATCAGCCCCAGCATTTT

abundance: .
v_gene: TRBV7-2
j_gene: TRBJ1-2
d_gene: TRBD1
CDR3aa: CASSPQGQGFGYTF
CDR3nt: TGTGCCAGCAGCCCCCAAGGACAGGGGTTTGGCTACACCTTC

abundance: .
v_gene: TRBV5-1
j_gene: TRBJ2-5
d_gene: .
CDR3aa: CASSLGSIQETQYF
CDR3nt: TGCGCCAGCAGCTTGGGCAGTATACAAGAGACCCAGTACTTC

abundance: .
v_gene: TRBV18
j_gene: TRBJ2-4
d_gene: .
CDR3aa: CASSPGAKNIQYF
CDR3nt: TGTGCCAGCTCTCCCGGGGCCAAAAACATTCAGTACTTC

abundance: .
v_gene: TRBV18
j_gene: TRBJ2-3
d_gene: TRBD2
CDR3aa: CASSPLAGADTQYF
CDR3nt: TGTGCCAGCTCACCACTCGCGGGAGCAGATACGCAGTATTTT

abundance: .
v_gene: TRBV2
j_gene: TRBJ2-5
d_gene: TRBD2
CDR3aa: CASSRGLAGKETQYF
CDR3nt: TGTGCCAGCAGTAGGGGACTAGCGGGAAAAGAGACCCAGTACTTC

abundance: .
v_gene: TRBV5-1
j_gene: TRBJ2-7
d_gene: TRBD2
CDR3aa: CASSLSMTGGYEQYF
CDR3nt: TGCGCCAGCAGCTTGAGTATGACGGGAGGCTACGAGCAGTACTTC

abundance: .
v_gene: TRBV11-2
j_gene: TRBJ1-1
d_gene: .
CDR3aa: CASSSLQGSITEAFF
CDR3nt: TGTGCCAGCAGCTCGCTGCAGGGTTCGATCACTGAAGCTTTCTTT

abundance: .
v_gene: TRBV5-1
j_gene: TRBJ2-3
d_gene: .
CDR3aa: CASSLGSGSETQYF
CDR3nt: TGCGCCAGCAGCTTGGGGTCGGGGTCGGAGACGCAGTATTTT

abundance: .
v_gene: TRBV4-1
j_gene: TRBJ2-7
d_gene: TRBD2
CDR3aa: CASRGEGLAGMEQYF
CDR3nt: TGCGCCAGTCGAGGGGAGGGACTAGCGGGTATGGAGCAGTACTTC

abundance: .
v_gene: TRBV21-1
j_gene: TRBJ2-7
d_gene: .
CDR3aa: CASSKSRGYEQYF
CDR3nt: TGTGCCAGCAGCAAATCCCGGGGCTACGAGCAGTACTTC

abundance: .
v_gene: TRBV12-3/TRBV12-4
j_gene: TRBJ2-2
d_gene: .
CDR3aa: CASSPDTGELFF
CDR3nt: TGTGCCAGCAGCCCCGACACCGGGGAGCTGTTTTTT